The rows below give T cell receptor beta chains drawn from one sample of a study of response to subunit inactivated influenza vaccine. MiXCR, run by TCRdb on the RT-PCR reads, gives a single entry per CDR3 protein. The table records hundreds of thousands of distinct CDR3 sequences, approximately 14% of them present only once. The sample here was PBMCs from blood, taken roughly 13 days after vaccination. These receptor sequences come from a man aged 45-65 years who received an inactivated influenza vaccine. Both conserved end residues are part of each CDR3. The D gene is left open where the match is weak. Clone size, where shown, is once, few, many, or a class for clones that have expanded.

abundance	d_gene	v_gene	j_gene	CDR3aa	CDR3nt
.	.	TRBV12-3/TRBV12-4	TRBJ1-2	CASSPASPNYGYTF	TGTGCCAGCAGCCCGGCCTCCCCTAACTATGGCTACACCTTC
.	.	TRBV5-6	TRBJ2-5	CASSSERTVQETQYF	TGTGCCAGCAGCTCGGAAAGGACAGTTCAAGAGACCCAGTACTTC
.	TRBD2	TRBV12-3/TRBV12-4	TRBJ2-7	CASSPGLADFYEQYF	TGTGCCAGCAGCCCGGGACTAGCGGATTTCTACGAGCAGTACTTC
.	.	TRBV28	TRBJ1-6	CASSQIRGPNSPLHF	TGTGCCAGCAGCCAAATCAGGGGACCGAATTCACCCCTCCACTTT
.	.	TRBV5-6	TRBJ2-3	CASSFRLASTDTQYF	TGTGCCAGCAGCTTTCGGCTAGCTAGCACAGATACGCAGTATTTT
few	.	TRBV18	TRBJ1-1	CASSPGLEVLNTEAFF	TGTGCCAGCTCACCAGGGTTAGAGGTCCTGAACACTGAAGCTTTCTTT
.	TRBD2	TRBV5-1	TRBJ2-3	CASSLGRGVGTDTQYF	TGCGCCAGCAGCTTGGGTCGGGGGGTCGGCACAGATACGCAGTATTTT
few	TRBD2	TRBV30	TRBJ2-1	CAWSDGRTLYEQFF	TGTGCCTGGAGTGACGGGAGGACGTTGTATGAGCAGTTCTTC
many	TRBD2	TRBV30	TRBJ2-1	CAWSVSGNNEQFF	TGTGCCTGGAGTGTCAGCGGGAACAATGAGCAGTTCTTC
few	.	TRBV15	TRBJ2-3	CATSTVTGVVDTQYF	TGTGCCACCAGCACGGTGACAGGTGTGGTGGATACGCAGTATTTT
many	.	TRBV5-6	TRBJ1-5	CASSLQGNGNQPQHF	TGTGCCAGCAGCTTGCAAGGGAACGGCAATCAGCCCCAGCATTTT
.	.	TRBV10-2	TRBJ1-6	CASSALDSSPLHF	TGCGCCAGCAGTGCCCTAGACAGTTCACCCCTCCACTTT
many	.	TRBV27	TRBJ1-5	CASRSAETNQPQHF	TGTGCCAGCAGGAGTGCGGAGACCAATCAGCCCCAGCATTTT
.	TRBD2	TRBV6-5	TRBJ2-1	CASSYSLTSDNEQFF	TGTGCCAGCAGTTACTCCCTGACTAGCGACAATGAGCAGTTCTTC
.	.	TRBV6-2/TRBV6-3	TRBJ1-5	CASRSQPQHF	TGTGCCAGCCGTAGTCAGCCCCAGCATTTT
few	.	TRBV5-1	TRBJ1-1	CASSLETRNTEAFF	TGCGCCAGCAGCTTGGAAACTAGGAACACTGAAGCTTTCTTT
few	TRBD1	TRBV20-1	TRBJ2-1	CSANRDREGGEQFF	TGCAGTGCGAACCGGGACAGGGAAGGTGGTGAGCAGTTCTTC
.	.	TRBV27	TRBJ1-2	CASSRGGGDNYGYTF	TGTGCCAGCAGTCGCGGCGGGGGGGATAACTATGGCTACACCTTC
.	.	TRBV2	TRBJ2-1	CASSDSRGEQFF	TGTGCCAGCAGTGACTCCCGGGGTGAGCAGTTCTTC
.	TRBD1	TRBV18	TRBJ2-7	CASSSRTGGGEQYF	TGTGCCAGCTCGTCACGGACAGGGGGAGGCGAGCAGTACTTC
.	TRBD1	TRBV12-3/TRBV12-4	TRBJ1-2	CASSAGQGAGGYTF	TGTGCCAGCAGCGCGGGACAGGGGGCTGGTGGCTACACCTTC
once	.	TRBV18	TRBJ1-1	CASSPGGLNLNTEAFF	TGTGCCAGCTCACCAGGGGGCCTAAATCTGAACACTGAAGCTTTCTTT
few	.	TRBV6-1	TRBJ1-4	CASSEMTDLKLFF	TGTGCCAGCAGTGAAATGACAGACTTAAAACTGTTTTTT
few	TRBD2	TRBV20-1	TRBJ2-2	CSATTSGRVNTGELFF	TGCAGTGCTACGACTAGCGGGAGAGTTAACACCGGGGAGCTGTTTTTT
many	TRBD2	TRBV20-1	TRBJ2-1	CSARVLAGGSYNEQFF	TGCAGTGCTAGAGTATTAGCGGGGGGGTCCTACAATGAGCAGTTCTTC
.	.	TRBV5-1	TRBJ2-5	CASSLGTLKFQETQYF	TGCGCCAGCAGCTTGGGGACATTGAAGTTCCAAGAGACCCAGTACTTC
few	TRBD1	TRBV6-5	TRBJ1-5	CASSYAGGSNQPQHF	TGTGCCAGCAGTTACGCAGGGGGGAGCAATCAGCCCCAGCATTTT
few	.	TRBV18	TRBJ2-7	CASSPWSNEQYF	TGTGCCAGCTCACCATGGTCAAACGAGCAGTACTTC
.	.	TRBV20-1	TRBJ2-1	CSARDLQGYNEQFF	TGCAGTGCTAGAGATCTTCAGGGCTACAATGAGCAGTTCTTC
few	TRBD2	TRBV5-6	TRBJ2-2	CASSFSGGLNTGELFF	TGTGCCAGCAGCTTCTCGGGGGGGCTTAACACCGGGGAGCTGTTTTTT
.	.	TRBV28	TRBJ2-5	CASSLRPGTHQETQYF	TGTGCCAGCAGTTTAAGACCGGGAACCCACCAAGAGACCCAGTACTTC
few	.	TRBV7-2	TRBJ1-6	CASSSEPYNSPLHF	TGTGCCAGCAGCTCTGAGCCCTATAATTCACCCCTCCACTTT
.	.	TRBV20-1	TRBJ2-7	CSAEIGSSYEQYF	TGCAGTGCCGAGATAGGTAGTTCATACGAGCAGTACTTC
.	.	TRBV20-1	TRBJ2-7	CSARGGRVPYEQYF	TGCAGTGCTAGAGGAGGACGGGTTCCCTACGAGCAGTACTTC
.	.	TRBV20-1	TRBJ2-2	CSAWGTGELFF	TGCAGTGCCTGGGGCACCGGGGAGCTGTTTTTT
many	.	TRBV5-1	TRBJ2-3	CASRLTEIRTDTQYF	TGCGCCAGCAGACTTACAGAGATCCGCACAGATACGCAGTATTTT
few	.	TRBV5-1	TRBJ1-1	CASSSRLPGPGYTEAFF	TGCGCCAGCAGCTCCCGGCTTCCCGGGCCGGGGTACACTGAAGCTTTCTTT
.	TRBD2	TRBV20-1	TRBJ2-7	CSARSGLAGVEQYF	TGCAGTGCTAGGTCGGGACTAGCGGGAGTCGAGCAGTACTTC
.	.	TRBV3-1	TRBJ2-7	CASSQVGRGTEQYF	TGTGCCAGCAGCCAGGTCGGCAGGGGCACCGAGCAGTACTTC
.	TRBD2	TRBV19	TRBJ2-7	CASSIRLAGAVDEQYF	TGTGCCAGTAGTATTAGACTAGCGGGAGCGGTGGACGAGCAGTACTTC
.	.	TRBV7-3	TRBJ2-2	CASSASNTGELFF	TGTGCCAGCAGCGCGAGTAACACCGGGGAGCTGTTTTTT
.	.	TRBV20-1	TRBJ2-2	CSARGPGELFF	TGCAGTGCTAGAGGCCCCGGGGAGCTGTTTTTT
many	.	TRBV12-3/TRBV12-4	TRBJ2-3	CASAMETVWEDTQYF	TGTGCCAGCGCTATGGAGACAGTTTGGGAAGATACGCAGTATTTT
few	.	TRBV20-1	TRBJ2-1	CSARAVTSAYNEQFF	TGCAGTGCTAGAGCTGTAACTAGTGCCTACAATGAGCAGTTCTTC
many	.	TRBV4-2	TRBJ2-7	CASSPTGTPSYEQYF	TGTGCCAGCAGCCCAACAGGGACACCGTCCTACGAGCAGTACTTC
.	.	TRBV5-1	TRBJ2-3	CASSLKQGSDTQYF	TGCGCCAGCAGCTTAAAGCAAGGGTCAGATACGCAGTATTTT
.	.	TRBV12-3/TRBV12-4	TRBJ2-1	CASSSTEPGYRYNEQFF	TGTGCCAGCAGTTCGACTGAACCGGGATATAGGTACAATGAGCAGTTCTTC
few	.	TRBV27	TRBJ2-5	CASSLDSEGETQYF	TGTGCCAGCAGTTTGGACTCGGAAGGAGAGACCCAGTACTTC